The present T cell receptor (beta chain) was sequenced within a study of T cell responses to AZD1222 COVID-19 vaccine. Assay: immunoSEQ multiplex PCR; the TCRdb copy retains only in-frame clones and omits some. The sample carries approximately 150,000 clones, around 91% recorded once. Trimming stripped 0 bases from V and 4 bases from J, with 9 bases between. The CDR3 consists of 14 residues. Germline lookup yields CDR1 MNHNS and CDR2 SASEGT. This rearrangement joins TRBV6-1 to TRBJ1-2; D gene unclear. The starting material was peripheral blood, obtained on day 0 of AZD1222 vaccination. This TCR derives from an adult in good health. The chain's CDR3 is CASSEAADGYGYTF. The CDR3, as DNA: TGTGCCAGCAGTGAAGCAGCGGACGGCTATGGCTACACCTTC.